What follows are 29 T cell receptor beta chains derived from one specimen sequenced in a study of blood T cells in healthy people across ages. Primers used in a second PCR of roughly 6 to 12 cycles were a sample-barcoded 5' primer and a J-beta primer mix. Each CDR3 protein gets one entry after TCRdb re-called the 5' RACE reads with MiXCR. The data hold fewer than 900,000 distinct CDR3 sequences, with roughly two fifths observed a single time. The sample taken for sequencing was blood. These receptors were obtained from a woman aged 55-70 years in good health.

This clonotype occurred a few times. The rearrangement links TRBV11-2 to TRBJ2-2, with D unresolved. The germline gives CDR1 SGHAT, CDR2 FQNNGV. The CDR3 totals 13 residues. Trimming took 2 bases from V and 7 from J, leaving 8 bases between them. CDR3: CASSLRDGGELFF. CDR3 coding DNA: TGTGCCAGCAGCTTAAGGGATGGCGGGGAGCTGTTTTTT.

A word on this clonotype: The germline gene is not matched at one end of the junction; a read error may be the cause. The chain combines TRBV7-7 with TRBJ2-3; 7 bases map to TRBD1. The germline CDR1 and CDR2 sequences are SSHAT and FNYEAQ (reference sequence). The CDR3 runs 15 residues. This chain's CDR3 is CASSTGTESTDTQYF. The CDR3, as DNA: TGTGCTAGCAGCACGGGGACAGAGAGCACAGATACGCAGTATTTT. Complete variable domain (other parts from reference TRBV7-7 and TRBJ2-3): GAGVSQSPRYKVTKRGQDVTLRCDPISSHATLYWYQQALGQGPEFLTYFNYEAQPDKSGLPSDRFSAERPEGSISTLTIQRTEQRDSAMYRCASSTGTESTDTQYFGPGTRLTVL.

This clonotype appeared a few times. The chain has TRBV6-4 and TRBJ2-4, with TRBD1 as a possible D gene (6 bases). The V end was cut by 7 bases, the J end by 5 bases, with 24 bases between. Germline loops: CDR1 MRHNA, CDR2 SNTAGT. This CDR3 is built from 17 residues. CDR3 sequence: CASIPGTTFKGENIQYF. Written as DNA, the CDR3 is TGTGCCAGCATCCCCGGGACAACCTTTAAGGGGGAAAACATTCAGTACTTC.

The V and J genes are TRBV19 and TRBJ1-5, with a possible D match to TRBD1 (5 bases). This CDR3 has 15 amino acids. Trimming cost V 7 bases and J 7 bases, with 20 bases left between them. From germline, CDR1 is LNHDA and CDR2 SQIVND (reference sequence). The DNA for the CDR3 is TGTGCCAGTATCATCGGAGGGGTGGCAGGCCAGCCCCAGCATTTT. As protein: CASIIGGVAGQPQHF.

This clonotype has more than one count but fewer than ten. The rearrangement uses TRBV2 and TRBJ2-3; D not resolved. Germline loops: CDR1 SNHLY, CDR2 FYNNEI. The CDR3 has 13 residues. V lost 3 bases and J lost 7, with 11 bases in between. The CDR3, as DNA: TGTGCCAGCAGTGAGATGCAGGCAAATACGCAGTATTTT. Its protein product is CASSEMQANTQYF.

Comments on this clonotype: One base away lies a much larger clone, so this may be a sequencing read error. V is TRBV2 and J is TRBJ2-5; 10 positions match TRBD1. The V gene's germline CDR1 is SNHLY and CDR2 FYNNEI. The CDR3 has 14 residues. The junction had 10 bases not matched to a gene; V was cut back by 6 bases and J by 9 bases. CDR3 bases: TGTGCCAGCAGCGGGGACAGGGGCCGGGAGGCCCAGTACTTC. Its translation: CASSGDRGREAQYF.

This clonotype occurred many times. The chain uses TRBV28 and TRBJ1-2, with 10 nucleotides matching TRBD1. V gave up 8 bases and J gave up 3 bases; unmatched junction bases: 0. The CDR3 runs to 12 residues. Germline values: CDR1 MDHEN, CDR2 SYDVKM. CDR3 in amino acids: CASGTGDYGYTF. CDR3 nucleotides: TGTGCCAGCGGGACAGGGGACTATGGCTACACCTTC.

To note about this clonotype: The junction shows a germline mismatch at one end, possibly a read error. V gene TRBV9 combines with J gene TRBJ2-5, with 10 bases identical to TRBD2. Germline V gene data show CDR1 as SGDLS and CDR2 as YYNGEE. This CDR3 contains 15 residues. CDR3 nucleotide sequence: TGTGCCAGCAGCGTTAGCGGGGGGAGCTTGGAGACCCTGTACTTC. The encoded protein is CASSVSGGSLETLYF.

This clonotype was counted between two and nine times. V gene TRBV20-1 combines with J gene TRBJ1-6; 9 positions agree with TRBD1. V trimming: 3 bases; J trimming: 7 bases; junction bases outside the gene matches: 7. Germline V gene data show CDR1 as DFQATT and CDR2 as SNEGSKA (reference sequence). This CDR3 contains 15 residues. CDR3 amino acids: CSARGEGQGNSPLHF. Here the CDR3 DNA reads TGCAGTGCTAGGGGGGAGGGACAGGGAAATTCACCCCTCCACTTT.

The chain joins TRBV21-1 to TRBJ2-1. TRBV21-1 represents a pseudogene. The CDR3 is made up of 14 amino acids. The CDR3 reads CASSKGRSYNEQFF. In DNA form, the CDR3 reads TGTGCCAGCAGCAAAGGACGCTCCTACAATGAGCAGTTCTTC.

This clonotype occurred a few times. This chain connects TRBV11-2 to TRBJ2-1, with 12 bases lining up with TRBD2. V dropped 1 base and J dropped 0; count of bases not matched to a gene: 16. The CDR3 has 22 amino acids. From germline, CDR1 is SGHAT and CDR2 FQNNGV. As DNA, the CDR3 is TGTGCCAGCAGCTTAGGGGAGGCTCCTAGCGGGAGGGCCTCTAGCTCCTACAATGAGCAGTTCTTC. Amino acid sequence: CASSLGEAPSGRASSSYNEQFF.

The chain joins TRBV3-1 to TRBJ1-4; D ambiguous. The CDR3 runs to 16 residues. V shed 1 base and J shed 2 bases, with 11 bases lying between them. Germline CDR1 is LGHDT and CDR2 is YNNKEL (reference sequence). The CDR3 is CASSQGIQGTNEKLFF. For the CDR3, the DNA is TGTGCCAGCAGCCAAGGTATCCAAGGGACTAATGAAAAACTGTTTTTT.

This clonotype has a count of ten or more. This chain uses TRBV5-1 with TRBJ2-7; D possibly uses TRBD1 or TRBD2 (5 bases each). V was clipped by 4 bases and J by 2 bases, with 13 bases between them. The length of the CDR3 is 14 residues. Germline CDR1 and CDR2: SGHRS and YFSETQ. CDR3 sequence (DNA): TGCGCCAGCAGCCCTACGGGGCAGGCCTACGAGCAGTACTTC. Amino acids: CASSPTGQAYEQYF.

About this clonotype itself: A much larger clonotype is one base distant, so this may be a read error. This rearrangement joins TRBV19 to TRBJ2-5; the match to TRBD2 covers 8 bases. The CDR3 totals 15 residues. Germline trimming cut 8 bases from V and 11 bases from J; bases unmatched to any gene: 19. From germline, CDR1 is LNHDA and CDR2 SQIVND (reference sequence). The CDR3 spells CASSLTSGSIREQYF. The CDR3 bases are TGTGCCAGTTCTCTCACTAGCGGATCTATCCGGGAGCAGTACTTC.

This chain connects TRBV12-3 or TRBV12-4 to TRBJ2-6, with TRBD1 matching over 8 bases. The CDR3 loop spans 15 amino acids. With V trimmed by 4 bases and J by 3 bases, 2 bases remained unmatched. The CDR3 is CASSSRGRGANVLTF. The CDR3 DNA follows: TGTGCCAGCAGTTCCAGGGGGCGTGGGGCCAACGTCCTGACTTTC.

This clonotype was observed at least ten times. The chain uses TRBV7-9 and TRBJ2-1; D might be TRBD1 (5 bases). V was pared by 2 bases and J by 2 bases, with 7 bases between. Germline loops: CDR1 SEHNR, CDR2 FQNEAQ (reference sequence). This CDR3 spans 14 amino acids. The CDR3 DNA sequence: TGTGCCAGCAGCTTAACAGGAACCTACAATGAGCAGTTCTTC. This gives the protein CASSLTGTYNEQFF.

The chain joins TRBV5-1 to TRBJ1-2, with TRBD1 matching 8 bases. The germline V gene encodes CDR1 SGHRS and CDR2 YFSETQ. The CDR3 totals 13 residues. The junction had 4 bases not matched to a gene; V was cut back by 6 bases and J by 3 bases. DNA of the CDR3: TGCGCCAGCATGGACAGGGAAGACTATGGCTACACCTTC. Amino acids: CASMDREDYGYTF.

As to this clonotype: Just one base apart from a much larger clone, this may be a read error. The chain has TRBV24-1 and TRBJ2-1; D gene uncertain. The V end was cut by 3 bases, the J end by 5 bases, with 10 bases between. Per the germline V gene, CDR1 is KGHDR and CDR2 is SFDVKD. The CDR3 contains 14 residues. The CDR3 here is CATSDVGSNNEQFF. In nucleotides, the CDR3 is TGTGCCACCAGTGATGTGGGAAGCAACAATGAGCAGTTCTTC.

The gene calls are TRBV9 and TRBJ2-2; tentatively, D is TRBD1 or TRBD2 (5 bases each). The CDR3 extends over 16 amino acids. In germline, CDR1 is SGDLS, CDR2 YYNGEE. V was clipped by 3 bases and J by 2 bases, with 14 bases between them. This chain's CDR3 is CASSAPGDPNTGELFF. The CDR3 DNA follows: TGTGCCAGCAGCGCACCTGGGGACCCCAACACCGGGGAGCTGTTTTTT.

The table lists this clonotype with a few counts. The V call is TRBV21-1, the J call TRBJ2-7; the D call in the table, TRBD1, was not verified against the DNA. TRBV21-1 is described as a pseudogene. The CDR3 covers 14 residues. The CDR3 is CASSKGNRVYEQYF. In DNA form, the CDR3 reads TGTGCCAGCAGCAAAGGGAACAGGGTGTACGAGCAGTACTTC.

V usage is TRBV9 and J usage is TRBJ2-5; either TRBD1 or TRBD2 may supply D (5 bases each). Germline V CDR1 and CDR2: SGDLS, YYNGEE. This CDR3 region has 14 residues. The V and J ends lost 4 bases and 3 bases respectively, with 13 bases between them. CDR3 amino acids: CASSTRDGKETQYF. DNA of the CDR3: TGTGCCAGCAGCACCCGGGACGGGAAAGAGACCCAGTACTTC.

About this clonotype: A much larger clone differs by one base, so this may be a read error. This rearrangement joins TRBV3-1 to TRBJ2-5; 9 nucleotides match TRBD2. Germline V gene data show CDR1 as LGHDT and CDR2 as YNNKEL (reference sequence). The CDR3 sequence is 15 residues long. The CDR3: CASSPLAGIQEAQYF. The CDR3 DNA sequence: TGTGCCAGCAGTCCCCTAGCGGGAATTCAAGAGGCCCAGTACTTC.

This clonotype was detected only a few times. V gene TRBV7-2 combines with J gene TRBJ1-4; 10 bases are a match to TRBD1. The CDR3 spans 14 residues. Germline trimming cut 7 bases from V and 7 bases from J; bases unmatched to any gene: 6. CDR1 is SGHTA and CDR2 is FQGNSA in the germline V gene. Here the CDR3 reads CASIADRGGEKLFF. CDR3 nucleotides: TGTGCCAGCATCGCGGACAGGGGGGGTGAAAAACTGTTTTTT.

V is TRBV5-1 and J is TRBJ2-7, with 8 bases that match TRBD1. Per germline, CDR1 SGHRS and CDR2 YFSETQ. V was pared by 1 base and J by 4 bases, with 7 bases of the junction left unmatched. The CDR3 consists of 15 residues. The CDR3 is CASSLMTGEVYEQYF. DNA for the CDR3: TGCGCCAGCAGCTTGATGACAGGGGAGGTTTACGAGCAGTACTTC. The variable domain in full, completed from reference TRBV5-1 and TRBJ2-7, reads KAGVTQTPRYLIKTRGQQVTLSCSPISGHRSVSWYQQTPGQGLQFLFEYFSETQRNKGNFPGRFSGRQFSNSRSEMNVSTLELGDSALYLCASSLMTGEVYEQYFGPGTRLTVT.

The chain employs TRBV19 and TRBJ1-5; D is uncertain. The CDR3 is made up of 11 amino acids. V lost 4 bases and J lost 15, with 13 bases in between. Germline V lookup: CDR1 LNHDA, CDR2 SQIVND (reference sequence). CDR3 in DNA: TGTGCCAGTAGTAAACAAGGTAACCGGCATTTT. Encoded protein: CASSKQGNRHF.

This clonotype was seen only a few times. This CDR3 reads CASSETRGGSYEQYF. The CDR3 region has the DNA TGTGCCAGCAGCGAGACGCGGGGGGGCTCCTACGAGCAGTACTTC. This chain uses TRBV13 with TRBJ2-7, with 9 bases that match TRBD2. Germline V CDR1 and CDR2: PRHDT, FYEKMQ (reference sequence). The CDR3 sequence is 15 residues long. V lost 5 bases and J lost 0; bases outside the gene matches: 5. The complete variable domain, with remaining parts taken from reference TRBV13 and TRBJ2-7, reads AAGVIQSPRHLIKEKRETATLKCYPIPRHDTVYWYQQGPGQDPQFLISFYEKMQSDKGSIPDRFSAQQFSDYHSELNMSSLELGDSALYFCASSETRGGSYEQYFGPGTRLTVT.

Notes on this clonotype: Germline and junction disagree at one end, which may indicate a read error. The chain uses TRBV7-9 and TRBJ2-1, with a possible D match to TRBD2 (6 bases). This CDR3 spans 16 amino acids. CDR1 and CDR2 (germline): SEHNR, FQNEAQ (reference sequence). For the CDR3, the DNA is TGTACCAGCAGCTGGAGACTAGTGGGAGGACACAATGAGCAGTTCTTC. As protein: CTSSWRLVGGHNEQFF.

This clonotype has a count of ten or more. The chain uses TRBV20-1 and TRBJ2-1, with 8 bases matching TRBD2. V shed 6 bases, J shed 10 bases, and the junction held 14 bases outside the gene matches. Per germline, CDR1 DFQATT and CDR2 SNEGSKA (reference sequence). The CDR3 runs 14 residues. The CDR3 DNA sequence: TGCAGTGCAAAAACCCAGCGGGAGAACGAGGAGCAGTTCTTC. As protein: CSAKTQRENEEQFF.

This clonotype was seen a handful of times. The chain employs TRBV11-2 and TRBJ2-7, with unresolved D. V lost 5 bases to trimming and J lost 5 bases, with 16 bases between them. The CDR3 length is 14 residues. From germline, CDR1 is SGHAT and CDR2 FQNNGV. CDR3 nucleotides: TGTGCCAGCAGCCCCCCGCTTCCCAATAACGAGCAGTACTTC. It codes for CASSPPLPNNEQYF.